This T cell receptor beta chain was obtained from a study of T cell repertoires in cytomegalovirus infection. Overall study context: The authors relied on CMV epitopes, both recently identified HLA-C-restricted and well-studied HLA-B-restricted. Indications of both CMV infection and matching HLA type were provided by public TCR beta signatures.

Each CDR3 protein is one row after TCRdb ran MiXCR on the reads. The sample has roughly 920,000 distinct CDR3 sequences; approximately 31% are singletons. The germline V and J ends were trimmed by 2 bases and 0 bases, with 16 bases remaining between them. Germline CDR1 is SGHVS and CDR2 is FNYEAQ. This CDR3 comprises 17 residues. Regarding the study as a whole: The ex vivo response was dominated by HLA-C-restricted CMV-specific TCR beta clonotypes.

This clonotype occurred a few times. Its antigen remains unidentified. The chain employs TRBV7-6 and TRBJ2-5; D is tentatively TRBD1 or TRBD2 (7 bases each). The input for sequencing was cultured CD8+ T cells from PBMCs, taken from culture after CMV antigen stimulation. The clonotype comes from a human donor in good health (CMV status not recorded). Some clones in this sample may be carry-over from other donors' samples. The CDR3 loop reads CASSLPKAGQYQETQYF. The CDR3 coding sequence is TGTGCCAGCAGCTTACCCAAAGCGGGACAGTACCAAGAGACCCAGTACTTC.